These T cell receptor beta chains were read from a single sample in a study of blood T cell repertoires in COVID-19. The assay was immunoSEQ multiplex PCR, and TCRdb's table has in-frame clones only and misses some. The table includes fewer than 300,000 clones, over 70% detected once. Sequencing was done on a sample of peripheral blood. Receptors were obtained from a human donor in a cohort sampled during active COVID-19. Both conserved end residues are part of each CDR3. The D gene is left open where the match is weak. Not all rows give a size; the values are once, few, many and, for expanded clones, a class.

V: TRBV28; size: .; D: .; J: TRBJ2-7; CDR3: CASSQGSPYEQYF; DNA: TGTGCCAGCAGTCAGGGTTCCCCCTACGAGCAGTACTTC
V: TRBV7-9; size: .; D: .; J: TRBJ2-2; CDR3: CASSFPGRATGELFF; DNA: TGTGCCAGCAGCTTCCCCGGGAGAGCCACCGGGGAGCTGTTTTTT
V: TRBV4-2; size: few; D: TRBD1; J: TRBJ1-2; CDR3: CASSQAVGQGKIYGYTF; DNA: TGTGCCAGCAGCCAAGCCGTCGGACAGGGGAAGATCTATGGCTACACCTTC
V: TRBV7-8; size: .; D: TRBD2; J: TRBJ2-3; CDR3: CASSRITGGSLDTQYF; DNA: TGTGCCAGCAGCAGGATAACGGGAGGGAGTCTTGATACGCAGTATTTT
V: TRBV10-3; size: .; D: .; J: TRBJ1-5; CDR3: CAISEDRGYQPQHF; DNA: TGTGCCATCAGTGAGGATCGGGGATACCAGCCCCAGCATTTT
V: TRBV5-5; size: .; D: .; J: TRBJ2-3; CDR3: CASGGGSTDTQYF; DNA: TGTGCCAGCGGGGGCGGGAGCACAGATACGCAGTATTTT
V: TRBV29-1; size: .; D: .; J: TRBJ1-1; CDR3: CSVDYQSNTEAFF; DNA: TGCAGCGTTGATTATCAGTCGAACACTGAAGCTTTCTTT
V: TRBV14; size: once; D: TRBD1; J: TRBJ1-4; CDR3: CASSQLGQGKGEKLFF; DNA: TGTGCCAGCAGCCAACTTGGACAGGGAAAGGGTGAAAAACTGTTTTTT
V: TRBV6-4; size: .; D: TRBD1; J: TRBJ2-4; CDR3: CASKPPRTGVRYIQYF; DNA: TGTGCCAGCAAACCACCCAGGACAGGGGTTAGGTACATTCAGTACTTC
V: TRBV25-1; size: .; D: TRBD2; J: TRBJ2-3; CDR3: CASSGGLAGPSWTQYF; DNA: TGTGCCAGCAGTGGTGGACTAGCGGGCCCTTCATGGACGCAGTATTTT
V: TRBV5-8; size: .; D: .; J: TRBJ2-7; CDR3: CASSFSYGAYEQYF; DNA: TGTGCCAGCAGCTTTTCCTACGGAGCCTACGAGCAGTACTTC
V: TRBV4-2; size: .; D: TRBD2; J: TRBJ2-5; CDR3: CASSQRRASGNQETQYF; DNA: TGTGCCAGCAGCCAAAGAAGGGCTAGCGGGAACCAAGAGACCCAGTACTTC
V: TRBV12-1; size: .; D: .; J: TRBJ2-3; CDR3: CAGGLASADTQYF; DNA: TGTGCCGGCGGACTAGCCTCAGCAGATACGCAGTATTTT
V: TRBV7-9; size: .; D: .; J: TRBJ1-2; CDR3: CASIDQGSWAYGYTF; DNA: TGTGCCAGCATCGATCAGGGTTCGTGGGCCTATGGCTACACCTTC
V: TRBV28; size: .; D: .; J: TRBJ2-5; CDR3: CASSRRGTFQETQYF; DNA: TGTGCCAGCAGTCGCCGGGGGACGTTCCAAGAGACCCAGTACTTC
V: TRBV19; size: .; D: TRBD2; J: TRBJ2-3; CDR3: CASSRLGTSGDTQYF; DNA: TGTGCCAGTAGTAGACTGGGGACTAGCGGAGATACGCAGTATTTT
V: TRBV28; size: .; D: TRBD1; J: TRBJ2-7; CDR3: CASRGQGTYEQYF; DNA: TGTGCCAGCAGGGGACAGGGAACCTACGAGCAGTACTTC
V: TRBV24-1; size: .; D: .; J: TRBJ1-2; CDR3: CATSERTENYGYTF; DNA: TGTGCCACCAGTGAGCGGACAGAGAACTATGGCTACACCTTC
V: TRBV6-5; size: .; D: .; J: TRBJ2-1; CDR3: CASSTWSNEQFF; DNA: TGTGCCAGCAGTACTTGGTCCAATGAGCAGTTCTTC
V: TRBV6-1; size: .; D: .; J: TRBJ1-3; CDR3: CASSEDRGNTIYF; DNA: TGTGCCAGCAGTGAAGACAGAGGAAACACCATATATTTT
V: TRBV19; size: .; D: TRBD1; J: TRBJ2-7; CDR3: CASSTGTGVTYEQYF; DNA: TGTGCCAGTAGTACCGGGACAGGGGTTACCTACGAGCAGTACTTC
V: TRBV28; size: .; D: TRBD2; J: TRBJ2-1; CDR3: CASRLAGNYNEQFF; DNA: TGTGCCAGCAGGTTAGCGGGGAATTACAATGAGCAGTTCTTC
V: TRBV21-1; size: once; D: .; J: TRBJ2-3; CDR3: CAGRGVAGLLRTDTQYF; DNA: TGTGCGGGACGAGGGGTAGCGGGCCTTTTACGCACAGATACGCAGTATTTT
V: TRBV29-1; size: .; D: .; J: TRBJ2-7; CDR3: CSVEIYEQYF; DNA: TGCAGCGTCGAGATTTACGAGCAGTACTTC
V: TRBV5-5; size: .; D: .; J: TRBJ1-5; CDR3: CASRWDTFQPQHF; DNA: TGTGCCAGCAGGTGGGACACCTTTCAGCCCCAGCATTTT
V: TRBV11-3; size: few; D: TRBD2; J: TRBJ2-5; CDR3: CASSLAGGPIETQYF; DNA: TGTGCCAGCAGCTTAGCGGGAGGGCCCATAGAGACCCAGTACTTC
V: TRBV19; size: .; D: TRBD2; J: TRBJ2-1; CDR3: CASKSSGTSGLTYNEQFF; DNA: TGTGCCAGTAAATCCTCCGGGACTAGCGGGCTAACCTACAATGAGCAGTTCTTC
V: TRBV28; size: few; D: .; J: TRBJ1-3; CDR3: CASSTPGPRTIYF; DNA: TGTGCCAGCAGTACGCCCGGTCCGCGCACCATATATTTT
V: TRBV5-5; size: few; D: .; J: TRBJ1-1; CDR3: CASSLAGGARTEAFF; DNA: TGTGCCAGCAGCTTGGCCGGGGGGGCGAGGACTGAAGCTTTCTTT
V: TRBV28; size: .; D: TRBD1; J: TRBJ1-2; CDR3: CASSLLGGQGGRGYTF; DNA: TGTGCCAGCAGTTTATTAGGAGGACAGGGGGGGAGAGGCTACACCTTC
V: TRBV4-2; size: .; D: .; J: TRBJ2-3; CDR3: CASSPATLRTDTQYF; DNA: TGTGCCAGCAGCCCGGCTACACTACGCACAGATACGCAGTATTTT
V: TRBV6-5; size: .; D: .; J: TRBJ1-1; CDR3: CASRIQGNTEAFF; DNA: TGTGCCAGCAGGATACAGGGGAACACTGAAGCTTTCTTT
V: TRBV5-1; size: once; D: TRBD2; J: TRBJ2-2; CDR3: CASSTSGGAGGGELFF; DNA: TGCGCCAGCAGCACCTCGGGAGGAGCGGGAGGCGGGGAGCTGTTTTTT
V: TRBV3-1/TRBV3-2; size: .; D: .; J: TRBJ2-1; CDR3: CASSSGHLTTYNEQFF; DNA: TGTGCCAGCAGCTCGGGACACCTCACGACATACAATGAGCAGTTCTTC
V: TRBV6-5; size: .; D: .; J: TRBJ2-1; CDR3: CASRYAGTPHNEQFF; DNA: TGTGCCAGCAGGTATGCCGGGACTCCCCACAATGAGCAGTTCTTC
V: TRBV5-5; size: .; D: TRBD1; J: TRBJ1-2; CDR3: CASSASGTGNYGYTF; DNA: TGTGCCAGCAGCGCCTCCGGGACAGGCAACTATGGCTACACCTTC
V: TRBV28; size: .; D: TRBD1; J: TRBJ2-3; CDR3: CAIGGGDTQYF; DNA: TGTGCCATAGGGGGCGGTGATACGCAGTATTTT
V: TRBV15; size: few; D: TRBD2; J: TRBJ2-3; CDR3: CATSTHGGAFDTQYF; DNA: TGTGCCACCAGCACCCACGGGGGGGCCTTTGATACGCAGTATTTT
V: TRBV19; size: few; D: TRBD1; J: TRBJ1-1; CDR3: CASNTLGTGPSEAFF; DNA: TGTGCCAGTAATACACTCGGGACAGGCCCCTCTGAAGCTTTCTTT
V: TRBV24-1; size: .; D: .; J: TRBJ1-2; CDR3: CATSDTAGMYGYTF; DNA: TGTGCCACCAGTGATACGGCAGGGATGTATGGCTACACCTTC
V: TRBV10-3; size: .; D: TRBD1; J: TRBJ1-2; CDR3: CAIMDPSPGQGNYGYTF; DNA: TGTGCCATCATGGACCCTTCACCGGGACAGGGGAACTATGGCTACACCTTC
V: TRBV7-8; size: once; D: TRBD1; J: TRBJ2-1; CDR3: CASNRRQGAGEQFF; DNA: TGTGCCAGCAACAGGAGACAGGGTGCGGGTGAGCAGTTCTTC
V: TRBV3-1/TRBV3-2; size: .; D: TRBD2; J: TRBJ2-2; CDR3: CASSPPGRGVNTGELFF; DNA: TGTGCCAGCAGCCCCCCTGGGCGGGGGGTGAACACCGGGGAGCTGTTTTTT
V: TRBV28; size: many; D: .; J: TRBJ2-7; CDR3: CASNVQGAYEQYF; DNA: TGTGCCAGCAACGTTCAAGGGGCTTACGAGCAGTACTTC
V: TRBV19; size: .; D: .; J: TRBJ1-2; CDR3: CASRQGSNYGYTF; DNA: TGTGCCAGCCGCCAGGGGTCGAACTATGGCTACACCTTC
V: TRBV29-1; size: once; D: .; J: TRBJ1-2; CDR3: CSVPTANYGYTF; DNA: TGCAGCGTACCGACAGCTAACTATGGCTACACCTTC
V: TRBV7-2; size: .; D: TRBD2; J: TRBJ2-5; CDR3: CASSPQQRGETQYF; DNA: TGTGCCAGCAGCCCTCAACAGCGGGGGGAGACCCAGTACTTC
V: TRBV28; size: once; D: .; J: TRBJ2-3; CDR3: CASSPGGATDTQYF; DNA: TGTGCCAGCAGTCCTGGGGGGGCCACAGATACGCAGTATTTT
V: TRBV7-8; size: .; D: .; J: TRBJ2-3; CDR3: CASSLGWGRTTDTQYF; DNA: TGTGCCAGCAGCTTAGGGTGGGGGCGGACCACAGATACGCAGTATTTT